These 7 T cell receptor beta chains were sequenced from one sample in a study of cytomegalovirus exposure and HLA in healthy donors. Primers for the PCR totalled 60 Vbeta and 13 Jbeta. Some clones are missing from TCRdb's copy, which holds only in-frame ones; the method was immunoSEQ multiplex PCR. The sample has roughly 130,000 clones; around 82% are singletons. The sequenced sample was PBMCs. The receptors stem from a male donor in good health and CMV-seropositive.

V usage is TRBV9 and J usage is TRBJ1-2; 10 bases map to TRBD1. CDR1 is SGDLS and CDR2 is YYNGEE in the germline V gene. Unmatched junction bases numbered 12, after V lost 0 bases and J lost 7 bases. The CDR3 covers 17 residues. The CDR3 DNA sequence: TGTGCCAGCAGCGTAGGGGTTAGTTGGGGACAGGGGTTTGGCTACACCTTC. Amino acid sequence: CASSVGVSWGQGFGYTF.

The rearrangement uses TRBV7-2 and TRBJ1-2; no definite D call. Deletions cut 1 base from V and 0 bases from J, with 12 bases between. Germline V gene sequence: CDR1 SGHTA, CDR2 FQGNSA. The CDR3 sequence is 16 residues long. The CDR3 here is CASSLGRARANYGYTF. Written as DNA, the CDR3 is TGTGCCAGCAGCTTAGGGCGGGCCCGGGCTAACTATGGCTACACCTTC.

The rearrangement uses TRBV6-5 and TRBJ2-7; D gene ambiguous. V was pared by 6 bases and J by 5 bases, with 11 bases between. Germline CDR1 is MNHEY and CDR2 is SVGAGI. There are 12 residues in the CDR3. In nucleotides, the CDR3 is TGTGCCAGCAGCCCCCCGCGGCACGAGCAGTACTTC. Amino acid sequence: CASSPPRHEQYF.

This clone was seen a handful of times. V is TRBV21-1 and J is TRBJ2-5; the tabulated D call, TRBD2, remains unverified against the DNA. TRBV21-1 is reported as a pseudogene. The CDR3 has 11 amino acids. The CDR3 sequence is CASTYSGTQYF. CDR3 bases: TGTGCCAGCACCTACTCTGGGACCCAGTACTTC.

The chain combines TRBV5-6 with TRBJ2-7; TRBD1 might be the D (5 bases). Between the trimmed V and J ends, which lost 7 bases and 2 bases, there was a span of 13 bases. The germline V gene has CDR1 SGHDT and CDR2 YYEEEE. The CDR3 is 13 residues long. The CDR3 here is CASQDITAYEQYF. The DNA of the CDR3 is TGTGCCAGCCAGGACATTACAGCCTACGAGCAGTACTTC. The full variable domain, its missing parts supplied by reference TRBV5-6 and TRBJ2-7, is DAGVTQSPTHLIKTRGQQVTLRCSPKSGHDTVSWYQQALGQGPQFIFQYYEEEERQRGNFPDRFSGHQFPNYSSELNVNALLLGDSALYLCASQDITAYEQYFGPGTRLTVT.

In DNA, the CDR3 is TGTGCCACCAGCACCGAGACAGGGCTGGGGACCGGGGAGCTGTTTTTT. It translates to CATSTETGLGTGELFF. The rearrangement joins TRBV15 to TRBJ2-2; 7 bases are shared with TRBD1. Germline CDR1 reads LNHNV; CDR2 reads YYDKDF (reference sequence). Trimming at V came to 4 bases and at J to 5 bases, leaving 10 bases not matched to a gene. There are 16 residues in the CDR3.

V and J are TRBV30 and TRBJ2-3; 10 nucleotides agree with TRBD2. Trimming removed 4 bases from V and 0 bases from J; junction bases left unmatched: 4. The germline V gene has CDR1 GTSNPN and CDR2 SVGIG (reference sequence). The CDR3 totals 15 residues. The CDR3 loop reads CAWNSGRPSTDTQYF. The CDR3 nucleotides read TGTGCCTGGAATAGCGGGAGGCCTAGCACAGATACGCAGTATTTT.